The next 17 T cell receptor beta chains were all read from a single sample in a study of blood T cell repertoires in COVID-19. The repertoire was sequenced with immunoSEQ multiplex PCR; TCRdb's copy has only in-frame clones and lacks some. The sample holds fewer than 500,000 clones, 81% seen once. Material: peripheral blood. The receptors here all came from a human donor with acute or convalescent COVID-19. The donor label of this sample is uncertain.

V usage is TRBV30 and J usage is TRBJ2-7; tentatively, D is TRBD1 (6 bases). Germline-derived CDR1 and CDR2 are GTSNPN and SVGIG (reference sequence). CDR3 size: 11 residues. The germline V and J ends were trimmed by 4 bases and 4 bases, with 8 bases remaining between them. The CDR3 reads CAWITGYEQYF. The CDR3 DNA reads as TGTGCCTGGATAACAGGGTACGAGCAGTACTTC. Using reference TRBV30 and TRBJ2-7 for the parts outside the CDR3, the full variable domain is SQTIHQWPATLVQPVGSPLSLECTVEGTSNPNLYWYRQAAGRGLQLLFYSVGIGQISSEVPQNLSASRPQDRQFILSSKKLLLSDSGFYLCAWITGYEQYFGPGTRLTVT.

The chain links TRBV3-1 (or the pseudogene TRBV3-2) to TRBJ1-6, with 8 bases aligning to TRBD1. In germline, CDR1 is LGHDT, CDR2 YNNKEL (reference sequence). With V trimmed by 1 base and J by 13 bases, 3 bases remained unmatched. The CDR3 covers 13 residues. CDR3 region: CASSQGQGRPLHF. CDR3 DNA sequence: TGTGCCAGCAGCCAAGGACAGGGGAGGCCCCTCCACTTT.

V is TRBV7-9 and J is TRBJ2-1, with D possibly being TRBD2 (5 bases). The V end lost 1 base, the J end lost 9 bases, and 13 bases lay between the germline ends. In germline, CDR1 is SEHNR, CDR2 FQNEAQ (reference sequence). The length of the CDR3 is 14 residues. The CDR3 DNA sequence: TGTGCCAGCAGCTTAGGTGGGCGGGCCTTTGAGCAGTTCTTC. It translates to CASSLGGRAFEQFF.

The gene calls are TRBV28 and TRBJ1-5, with D perhaps matching TRBD1 (5 bases). V was clipped by 1 base and J by 4 bases, with 14 bases between them. The germline V gene encodes CDR1 MDHEN and CDR2 SYDVKM. CDR3 size: 16 residues. The CDR3 loop reads CASSLFSGARNQPQHF. In nucleotides, the CDR3 is TGTGCCAGCAGTTTATTCAGCGGGGCCAGAAATCAGCCCCAGCATTTT.

The chain has TRBV7-9 and TRBJ1-6, with a weak D call TRBD1 (6 bases). V lost 4 bases and J lost 8, with 15 bases in between. This CDR3 has 15 amino acids. Germline CDR1 SEHNR, CDR2 FQNEAQ (reference sequence). CDR3 loop: CASSSTGLRHSPLHF. The CDR3 DNA is TGTGCCAGCAGCTCCACAGGGTTACGGCATTCACCCCTCCACTTT. Full variable domain (outside the CDR3, taken from reference TRBV7-9 and TRBJ1-6): DTGVSQNPRHKITKRGQNVTFRCDPISEHNRLYWYRQTLGQGPEFLTYFQNEAQLEKSRLLSDRFSAERPKGSFSTLEIQRTEQGDSAMYLCASSSTGLRHSPLHFGNGTRLTVT.

The V gene is TRBV19, the J gene TRBJ1-3; D is possibly TRBD1 (5 bases). Deletions cut 9 bases from V and 0 bases from J, with 12 bases between. In germline, CDR1 is LNHDA, CDR2 SQIVND (reference sequence). This CDR3 region has 14 residues. For the CDR3, the DNA is TGTGCCAGACGACAGTCTGACTCTGGAAACACCATATATTTT. As protein: CARRQSDSGNTIYF.

The rearrangement links TRBV20-1 to TRBJ2-2; TRBD1 is a possible D gene (6 bases). V was cut by 3 bases and J by 3 bases, with 11 bases left in between. The CDR3 spans 14 residues. Germline loops: CDR1 DFQATT, CDR2 SNEGSKA (reference sequence). CDR3 nucleotide sequence: TGCAGTGCTAGTAAACAGGGATACACCGGGGAGCTGTTTTTT. This gives the protein CSASKQGYTGELFF.

The chain links TRBV4-1 to TRBJ1-4, with 7 bases lining up with TRBD1. CDR1 is MGHRA and CDR2 is YSYEKL in the germline V gene. This CDR3 has 14 amino acids. Germline trimming cut 2 bases from V and 4 bases from J; bases unmatched to any gene: 1. CDR3 in amino acids: CASSQRQGNEKLFF. CDR3 coding DNA: TGCGCCAGCAGCCAACGACAGGGTAATGAAAAACTGTTTTTT.

V usage is TRBV11-2 and J usage is TRBJ2-7; D is possibly TRBD2 (6 bases). The CDR3 covers 16 residues. The V and J ends lost 5 bases and 7 bases respectively, with 24 bases between them. CDR1 and CDR2 (germline): SGHAT, FQNNGV. The CDR3 is CASSANPGTGRREQYF. As DNA, the CDR3 is TGTGCCAGCAGCGCCAACCCCGGGACTGGGAGGCGGGAGCAGTACTTC.

This clone is a singleton in its sample. The CDR3 sequence: CSARGRGEQFF. CDR3 bases: TGCAGTGCTAGGGGGCGTGGTGAGCAGTTCTTC. J is TRBJ2-1 and V is TRBV20-1, with TRBD1 as a possible D gene (5 bases). The CDR3 loop spans 11 amino acids. Germline assignment: CDR1 DFQATT and CDR2 SNEGSKA (reference sequence). The V end was cut by 3 bases, the J end by 9 bases, with 9 bases between.

This clone was seen a few times. The chain employs TRBV19 and TRBJ1-6; 8 bases match TRBD1. Unmatched junction bases numbered 9, after V lost 6 bases and J lost 8 bases. Per the germline V gene, CDR1 is LNHDA and CDR2 is SQIVND (reference sequence). The CDR3 extends over 15 amino acids. The DNA for the CDR3 is TGTGCCAGTAGAGGATCCGGGACAGGTGATTCACCCCTCCACTTT. Its translation: CASRGSGTGDSPLHF.

V usage is TRBV6-5 and J usage is TRBJ1-3, with D uncertain. Trimming shortened V by 6 bases and J by 3 bases, and 3 bases separated the two germline ends. The CDR3 is made up of 11 amino acids. CDR1 MNHEY and CDR2 SVGAGI come from the germline V gene. The CDR3, as DNA: TGTGCCAGCAGCCATGGAAACACCATATATTTT. This translates into CASSHGNTIYF.

The chain joins TRBV7-6 to TRBJ2-7; 9 nucleotides line up with TRBD1. The CDR3 is 16 amino acids. J lost 1 base, V lost 2 bases, and 6 bases had no gene match. Germline CDR1 is SGHVS and CDR2 is FNYEAQ. The CDR3 sequence is CASSLRRDRASYEQYF. The CDR3 DNA follows: TGTGCCAGCAGCTTAAGACGGGACAGGGCGTCCTACGAGCAGTACTTC.

The J gene is TRBJ1-2, the V gene TRBV12-3 or TRBV12-4; 7 bases line up with TRBD1. V lost 6 bases to trimming and J lost 7 bases; unmatched junction nucleotides: 8. The CDR3 sequence is 13 residues long. CDR3 in DNA: TGTGCCAGCAGCCAAACAGGGGTTGGTGGCTACACCTTC. It codes for CASSQTGVGGYTF.

The chain recombines TRBV4-2 with TRBJ1-5; 8 positions agree with TRBD1. Trimming took 4 bases from V and 1 from J; bases not matched to a gene: 3. Germline V gene data show CDR1 as LGHNA and CDR2 as YNFKEQ. The CDR3 totals 15 residues. The CDR3 here is CASSRGQGSNQPQHF. Written as DNA, the CDR3 is TGTGCCAGCAGCCGCGGACAGGGCAGCAATCAGCCCCAGCATTTT.

The V and J genes are TRBV5-4 and TRBJ2-7; TRBD1 aligns across 10 bases. Trimming removed 4 bases from V and 3 bases from J; junction bases left unmatched: 7. Germline V gene data show CDR1 as SGHNT and CDR2 as YYREEE (reference sequence). This CDR3 has 15 residues. The CDR3 DNA reads as TGTGCCAGCAGCCTGGGGACAGGGGAGTTCTACGAGCAGTACTTC. This gives the protein CASSLGTGEFYEQYF.

Turning to this clone: Other DNA variants within this sample encode the same CDR3. The CDR3 sequence is CAISERADTQYF. In nucleotides, the CDR3 is TGTGCCATCAGTGAGCGAGCAGATACGCAGTATTTT. The chain has TRBV10-3 and TRBJ2-3, with unresolved D. This CDR3 has 12 residues. The V gene lost 2 bases and the J gene lost 4 bases, with 4 bases spanning the gap. In germline, CDR1 is ENHRY, CDR2 SYGVKD.